What follows are 20 T cell receptor beta chains derived from one specimen sequenced in a study of Graves' ophthalmopathy and Graves' hyperthyroidism. TCR beta CDR3 amplification used RNA transcripts. The authors performed first-round RT-PCR with HTBI primers and then a second-round multiplex PCR. TCRdb ran MiXCR on the multiplex PCR reads and lists one entry per CDR3 protein. Seen here are roughly 350,000 distinct CDR3 sequences, about 18% observed once, and the top ten hold about 2.4%. The sample was peripheral blood. Receptors were obtained from an adult woman with stable Graves' hyperthyroidism.

This clonotype has at least ten counts. The chain links TRBV28 to TRBJ2-6, with a possible D match to TRBD1 (6 bases). With 3 bases removed from V and 1 base from J, the gap between germline ends came to 13 bases. Germline loops: CDR1 MDHEN, CDR2 SYDVKM. The CDR3 is made up of 17 amino acids. For the CDR3, the DNA is TGTGCCAGCAGTTTTGGTCAGGGGAGATCTGGGGCCAACGTCCTGACTTTC. It is translated as CASSFGQGRSGANVLTF.

This clonotype was picked up many times. The chain employs TRBV15 and TRBJ2-5, with TRBD2 matching over 13 bases. V lost 3 bases to trimming and J lost 1 base; unmatched junction nucleotides: 2. The CDR3 length is 16 residues. Looked up from germline, CDR1 is LNHNV and CDR2 is YYDKDF (reference sequence). CDR3 residues: CATSSGTSGTQETQYF. The CDR3, as DNA: TGTGCCACCAGCAGTGGGACTAGCGGGACCCAAGAGACCCAGTACTTC. The full variable domain, in which reference TRBV15 and TRBJ2-5 provide the parts outside the CDR3, is DAMVIQNPRYQVTQFGKPVTLSCSQTLNHNVMYWYQQKSSQAPKLLFHYYDKDFNNEADTPDNFQSRRPNTSFCFLDIRSPGLGDTAMYLCATSSGTSGTQETQYFGPGTRLLVL.

In its sample, this clonotype was seen a few times. The chain is built from TRBV15 and TRBJ2-1; 8 bases match TRBD1. After removal of 5 bases from V and 6 bases from J, the junction contained 9 bases not matched to a gene. The CDR3 is 15 residues long. CDR1 LNHNV and CDR2 YYDKDF come from the germline V gene (reference sequence). The CDR3 DNA follows: TGTGCCACCAGCGGACATAGGACAGGGAGCAATGAGCAGTTCTTC. Its translation: CATSGHRTGSNEQFF.

Only a few counts were recorded for this clonotype. V gene TRBV29-1 combines with J gene TRBJ2-5, with 9 bases identical to TRBD1. Germline V gives CDR1 SQVTM, CDR2 ANQGSEA. The trim removed 0 bases at V and 5 bases at J, leaving 4 bases unmatched. This CDR3 comprises 14 residues. CDR3 in DNA: TGCAGCGTTGAAGATCGCGACAGGGGGGAGACCCAGTACTTC. It yields the protein CSVEDRDRGETQYF.

CDR3 residues: CASSLGTATGELFF. The CDR3 DNA is TGTGCCAGCAGCTTGGGGACAGCCACCGGGGAGCTGTTTTTT. The chain couples TRBV7-2 to TRBJ2-2; TRBD1 aligns across 7 bases. CDR1 is SGHTA, CDR2 FQGNSA, per germline. The CDR3 covers 14 residues. V dropped 3 bases and J dropped 4; count of bases not matched to a gene: 2.

The V gene is TRBV3-1, the J gene TRBJ2-7; D is ambiguous. Germline values: CDR1 LGHDT, CDR2 YNNKEL (reference sequence). V was clipped by 4 bases and J by 0 bases, with 7 bases between them. This CDR3 spans 13 amino acids. The chain's CDR3 is CASSPDFSYEQYF. In nucleotides, the CDR3 is TGTGCCAGCAGCCCTGACTTCTCCTACGAGCAGTACTTC.

V gene TRBV4-1 combines with J gene TRBJ1-3; D unresolved. There are 17 residues in the CDR3. With 1 base removed from V and 0 bases from J, the gap between germline ends came to 13 bases. Germline V gene lookup returns CDR1 MGHRA and CDR2 YSYEKL. CDR3 in amino acids: CASSQGGGRSSGNTIYF. The DNA of the CDR3 is TGCGCCAGCAGCCAAGGAGGAGGACGGTCCTCTGGAAACACCATATATTTT.

The table lists this clonotype with many counts. The V call is TRBV19, the J call TRBJ2-7, with 8 bases identical to TRBD1. The V gene end was trimmed by 3 bases and the J gene end by 3 bases; junction bases not matched to a gene: 4. The CDR3 spans 14 residues. The germline V gene has CDR1 LNHDA and CDR2 SQIVND (reference sequence). The DNA for the CDR3 is TGTGCCAGTAGTATGGGGACAGGACGCTACGAGCAGTACTTC. Residues: CASSMGTGRYEQYF.

This clonotype was detected ten times or more. The gene calls are TRBV29-1 and TRBJ2-5; D uncertain. The CDR3 loop spans 13 amino acids. CDR1 and CDR2 (germline): SQVTM, ANQGSEA. V gave up 7 bases and J gave up 4 bases, with 16 bases separating them. This CDR3 reads CSATPALGETQYF. The CDR3 nucleotides read TGCAGCGCCACTCCCGCCTTGGGAGAGACCCAGTACTTC.

This chain connects TRBV24-1 to TRBJ1-5; TRBD1 matches 10 bases. V gave up 1 base and J gave up 4 bases; unmatched junction bases: 9. The length of the CDR3 is 18 residues. Germline CDR1 is KGHDR and CDR2 is SFDVKD. The CDR3 coding sequence is TGTGCCACCAGTGATTTTCGGTGGGGACAGGGGAAAAATCAGCCCCAGCATTTT. It yields the protein CATSDFRWGQGKNQPQHF.

In this sample, this clonotype turned up many times. The V call is TRBV15, the J call TRBJ2-2; TRBD1 matches 10 bases. Germline V gives CDR1 LNHNV, CDR2 YYDKDF (reference sequence). The CDR3 has 16 amino acids. V shed 5 bases, J shed 6 bases, and the junction held 9 bases outside the gene matches. Here the CDR3 reads CATSERDRGWAGELFF. The CDR3 DNA reads TGTGCCACCAGCGAGAGGGACAGGGGATGGGCCGGGGAGCTGTTTTTT.

This clonotype was found many times. One end of the junction varies from germline; a read error may be responsible. The chain employs TRBV7-2 and TRBJ2-4; 7 bases agree with TRBD1. CDR1 is SGHTA and CDR2 is FQGNSA in the germline V gene. The CDR3 sequence is 19 residues long. The CDR3 nucleotides are TGTGCCAGCAGCTCAGCGCGCATCGGACAGGCTGTAGGCAAAAACATTAAGTACTTC. Amino acid sequence: CASSSARIGQAVGKNIKYF. The full variable domain, rest sourced from reference TRBV7-2 and TRBJ2-4, is GAGVSQSPSNKVTEKGKDVELRCDPISGHTALYWYRQSLGQGLEFLIYFQGNSAPDKSGLPSDRFSAERTGGSVSTLTIQRTQQEDSAVYLCASSSARIGQAVGKNIKYFGAGTRLSVL.

This clonotype was seen repeatedly, ten times or more. This chain links TRBV2 with TRBJ2-3; 8 bases align to TRBD2. Germline V lookup: CDR1 SNHLY, CDR2 FYNNEI. The CDR3 totals 13 residues. J was trimmed by 2 bases and V by 8 bases; bases with no gene match: 3. This CDR3 reads CASGLALTDTQYF. In DNA form, the CDR3 reads TGTGCCAGCGGACTAGCCCTCACAGATACGCAGTATTTT.

There are many counts of this clonotype. The chain employs TRBV18 and TRBJ2-7, with D possibly matching TRBD1 (5 bases). This CDR3 has 15 residues. V lost 2 bases and J lost 5, with 16 bases in between. The germline CDR1 and CDR2 sequences are KGHSH and LQKENI. In DNA form, the CDR3 reads TGTGCCAGCTCACCATACGTAGGGGCTCGGGACGAGCAGTACTTC. Translating it yields CASSPYVGARDEQYF.

The chain carries TRBV28 and TRBJ1-2, with D possibly matching TRBD1 (5 bases). Germline assignment: CDR1 MDHEN and CDR2 SYDVKM. V dropped 4 bases and J dropped 0 bases, with 12 bases sitting between them. The CDR3 totals 15 residues. The CDR3 spells CASSYLSTANYGYTF. As DNA, the CDR3 is TGTGCCAGCAGTTACCTCTCGACAGCTAACTATGGCTACACCTTC.

This clonotype appeared many times. The chain links TRBV6-2 or TRBV6-3 to TRBJ2-7, with 9 bases aligning to TRBD2. Per the germline V gene, CDR1 is MNHEY and CDR2 is SVGEGT. The V segment lost 6 bases and the J segment 4 bases; nucleotides outside the gene matches: 13. CDR3 size: 16 residues. The CDR3 coding sequence is TGTGCCAGCAGGACAGTAGCGGGAGTGCGAAAATACGAGCAGTACTTC. It encodes CASRTVAGVRKYEQYF.

The sample holds many counts of this clonotype. The chain couples TRBV6-2 or TRBV6-3 to TRBJ2-5; 9 bases are shared with TRBD2. CDR3 length equals 16 residues. Germline loops: CDR1 MNHEY, CDR2 SVGEGT. J gave up 1 base and V 5 bases, and 8 bases lay outside the gene matches. CDR3 protein: CASSRPTSGLQETQYF. CDR3 nucleotides: TGTGCCAGCAGTCGCCCGACTAGCGGACTCCAAGAGACCCAGTACTTC.

This clonotype was seen ten or more times. V and J are TRBV18 and TRBJ1-5, with 8 positions matching TRBD1. The CDR3 covers 16 residues. CDR1 and CDR2 from the germline V gene are KGHSH and LQKENI. With V trimmed by 2 bases and J by 2 bases, 5 bases remained unmatched. CDR3 DNA sequence: TGTGCCAGCTCACCAGACAGGGGAGGTGGCAATCAGCCCCAGCATTTT. Amino acids: CASSPDRGGGNQPQHF.

This clonotype was seen ten or more times. The CDR3 bases are TGCAGCGTTGAGCCAGCCGTCGGGGAGCTGTTTTTT. Translating it yields CSVEPAVGELFF. The chain employs TRBV29-1 and TRBJ2-2; D is unclear. V lost 3 bases and J lost 7, with 9 bases in between. In germline, CDR1 is SQVTM, CDR2 ANQGSEA. The CDR3 sequence is 12 residues long.

This clonotype was found a few times. The chain couples TRBV13 to TRBJ2-2; D tentatively reads TRBD1 or TRBD2 (5 bases each). This CDR3 contains 13 residues. V was clipped by 6 bases and J by 7 bases, with 12 bases between them. Germline CDR1 PRHDT, CDR2 FYEKMQ (reference sequence). The CDR3 reads CASSQEGNGELFF. The CDR3, as DNA: TGTGCCAGCAGTCAAGAGGGGAACGGGGAGCTGTTTTTT.